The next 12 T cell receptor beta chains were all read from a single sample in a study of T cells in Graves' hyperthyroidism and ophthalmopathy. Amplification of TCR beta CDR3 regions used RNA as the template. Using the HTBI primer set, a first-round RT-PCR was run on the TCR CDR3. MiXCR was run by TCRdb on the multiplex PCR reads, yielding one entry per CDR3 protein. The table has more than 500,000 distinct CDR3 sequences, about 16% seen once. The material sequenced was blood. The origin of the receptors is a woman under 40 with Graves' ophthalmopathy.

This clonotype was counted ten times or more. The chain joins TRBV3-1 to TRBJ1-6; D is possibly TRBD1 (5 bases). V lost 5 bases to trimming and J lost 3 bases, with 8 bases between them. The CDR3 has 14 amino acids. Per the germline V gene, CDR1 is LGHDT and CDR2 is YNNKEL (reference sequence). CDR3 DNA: TGTGCCAGCAGCAGGGACGGCTATAATTCACCCCTCCACTTT. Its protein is CASSRDGYNSPLHF.

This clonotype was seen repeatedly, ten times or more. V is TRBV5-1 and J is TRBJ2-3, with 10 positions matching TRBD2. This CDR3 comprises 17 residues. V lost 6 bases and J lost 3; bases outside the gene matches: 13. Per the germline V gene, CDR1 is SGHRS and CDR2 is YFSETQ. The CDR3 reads CASTPRASGSGTDTQYF. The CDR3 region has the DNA TGCGCCAGCACCCCGAGGGCTAGCGGGAGTGGTACAGATACGCAGTATTTT.

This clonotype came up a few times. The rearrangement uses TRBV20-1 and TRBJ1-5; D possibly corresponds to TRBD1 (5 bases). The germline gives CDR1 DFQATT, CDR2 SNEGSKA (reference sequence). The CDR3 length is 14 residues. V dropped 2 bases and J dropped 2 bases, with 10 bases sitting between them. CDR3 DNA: TGCAGTGCTAGACAGGGAGTTGGCAATCAGCCCCAGCATTTT. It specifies CSARQGVGNQPQHF.

CDR3 region: CASSRTGTSGYEQYF. Here the CDR3 DNA reads TGTGCCAGCAGTCGCACAGGGACTAGCGGCTACGAGCAGTACTTC. This chain uses TRBV5-4 with TRBJ2-7; 11 nucleotides align to TRBD2. This CDR3 has 15 residues. Germline CDR1 SGHNT, CDR2 YYREEE (reference sequence). V lost 5 bases and J lost 3; bases outside the gene matches: 7.

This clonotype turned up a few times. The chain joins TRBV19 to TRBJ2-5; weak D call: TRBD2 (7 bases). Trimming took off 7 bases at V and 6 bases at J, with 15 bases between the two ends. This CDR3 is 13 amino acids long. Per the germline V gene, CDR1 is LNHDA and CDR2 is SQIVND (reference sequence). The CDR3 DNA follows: TGTGCCAGTATCCCGAGGGGGGGAAAGACCCAGTACTTC. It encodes CASIPRGGKTQYF.

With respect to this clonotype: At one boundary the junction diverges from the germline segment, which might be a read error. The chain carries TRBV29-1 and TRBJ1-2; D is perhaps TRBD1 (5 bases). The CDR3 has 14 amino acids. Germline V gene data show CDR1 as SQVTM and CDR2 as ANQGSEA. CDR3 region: CSVEDRQLTYGYAF. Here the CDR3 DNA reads TGTAGCGTTGAAGATCGACAGTTAACCTATGGCTACGCCTTC.

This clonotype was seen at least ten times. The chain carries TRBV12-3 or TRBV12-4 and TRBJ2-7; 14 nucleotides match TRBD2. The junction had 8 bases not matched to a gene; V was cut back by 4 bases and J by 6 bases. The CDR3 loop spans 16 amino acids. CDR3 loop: CASSSGLAGVLGEQYF. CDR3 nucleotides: TGTGCCAGCAGTTCGGGACTAGCGGGAGTTCTGGGCGAGCAGTACTTC.

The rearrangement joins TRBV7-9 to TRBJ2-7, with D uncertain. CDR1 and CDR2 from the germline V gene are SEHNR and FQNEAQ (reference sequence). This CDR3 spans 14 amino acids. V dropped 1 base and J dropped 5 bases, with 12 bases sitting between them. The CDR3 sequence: CASSLVGSGNEQYF. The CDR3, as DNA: TGTGCCAGCAGCTTAGTAGGGTCCGGCAACGAGCAGTACTTC.

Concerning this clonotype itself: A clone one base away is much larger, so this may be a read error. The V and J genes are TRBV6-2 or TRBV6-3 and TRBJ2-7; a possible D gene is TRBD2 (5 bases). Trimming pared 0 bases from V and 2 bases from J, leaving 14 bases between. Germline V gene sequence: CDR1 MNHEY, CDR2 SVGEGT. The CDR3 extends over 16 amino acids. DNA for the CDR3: TGTGCCAGCAGTTACTCTGGACTCCCTATCCCCTACGAGCAGTACTTC. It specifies CASSYSGLPIPYEQYF.

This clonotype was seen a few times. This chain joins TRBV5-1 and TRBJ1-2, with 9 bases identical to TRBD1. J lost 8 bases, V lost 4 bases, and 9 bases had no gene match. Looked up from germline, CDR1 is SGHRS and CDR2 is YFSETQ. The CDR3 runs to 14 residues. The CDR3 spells CASSTDRGEMGYTF. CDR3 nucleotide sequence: TGCGCCAGCAGCACGGACAGGGGCGAAATGGGCTACACCTTC. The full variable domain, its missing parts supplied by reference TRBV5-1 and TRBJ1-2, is KAGVTQTPRYLIKTRGQQVTLSCSPISGHRSVSWYQQTPGQGLQFLFEYFSETQRNKGNFPGRFSGRQFSNSRSEMNVSTLELGDSALYLCASSTDRGEMGYTFGSGTRLTVV.

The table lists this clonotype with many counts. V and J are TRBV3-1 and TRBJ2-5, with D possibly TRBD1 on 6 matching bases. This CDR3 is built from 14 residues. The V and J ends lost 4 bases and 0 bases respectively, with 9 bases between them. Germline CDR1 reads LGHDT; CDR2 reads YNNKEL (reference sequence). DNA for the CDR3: TGTGCCAGCAGCCTCCGGGACAACCAAGAGACCCAGTACTTC. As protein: CASSLRDNQETQYF.

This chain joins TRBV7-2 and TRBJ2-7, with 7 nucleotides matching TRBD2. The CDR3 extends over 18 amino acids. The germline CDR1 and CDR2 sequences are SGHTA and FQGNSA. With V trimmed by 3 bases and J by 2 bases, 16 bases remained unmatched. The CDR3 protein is CASSFVDSSAGEAYEQYF. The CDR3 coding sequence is TGTGCCAGCAGCTTTGTGGACTCTTCCGCGGGAGAGGCCTACGAGCAGTACTTC.